Each of the 24 T cell receptor beta chains below was sequenced from the same sample in a study of cytomegalovirus exposure and HLA in healthy donors. PCR amplification relied on 60 Vbeta primers (plus 13 Jbeta primers). Assay used: immunoSEQ multiplex PCR; TCRdb lists only in-frame clones, some missing. The table has 90,000 to 120,000 clones, around 78% seen once. Sequencing used PBMCs. All receptors come from a man aged 25 to 40 in good health and CMV-seronegative.

V and J are TRBV19 and TRBJ1-1, with a tentative D call TRBD1 (5 bases). Trimming left V 5 bases short and J 5 bases short, with 9 bases between. The V gene's germline CDR1 is LNHDA and CDR2 SQIVND (reference sequence). The CDR3 runs to 12 residues. The CDR3 coding sequence is TGTGCCAGTAGTCGGACATTGACTGAAGCTTTCTTT. Residues: CASSRTLTEAFF.

A few counts support this clone. The chain has TRBV5-8 and TRBJ1-1, with 11 nucleotides matching TRBD1. V gave up 2 bases and J gave up 6 bases; unmatched junction bases: 12. CDR1 and CDR2 from the germline V gene are SGHTS and YDEGEE. The CDR3 loop spans 17 amino acids. The CDR3 bases are TGTGCCAGCAGCTTAGGACAGGGGGCGGCCATGGGATCTGAAGCTTTCTTT. Its protein is CASSLGQGAAMGSEAFF.

This clone appeared a few times. V and J are TRBV5-1 and TRBJ2-3; D might be TRBD2 (5 bases). Germline V CDR1 and CDR2: SGHRS, YFSETQ. V lost 5 bases to trimming and J lost 1 base, with 11 bases between them. The CDR3 runs 14 residues. The CDR3 sequence: CASRDEGGTDTQYF. In DNA, the CDR3 is TGCGCCAGCAGGGACGAGGGAGGCACAGATACGCAGTATTTT.

The chain links TRBV30 to TRBJ2-7; 9 bases map to TRBD1. The CDR3 runs 13 residues. Germline V gene lookup returns CDR1 GTSNPN and CDR2 SVGIG (reference sequence). V shed 5 bases and J 7 bases; nucleotides not matched to a gene: 9. CDR3 region: CAWDGQGMGEQYF. As DNA, the CDR3 is TGTGCCTGGGACGGACAGGGGATGGGAGAGCAGTACTTC.

The chain has TRBV19 and TRBJ1-1, with 8 bases aligning to TRBD1. Germline V lookup: CDR1 LNHDA, CDR2 SQIVND (reference sequence). The CDR3 contains 15 residues. The J segment lost 2 bases and the V segment lost 5 bases, leaving 7 bases of the junction unmatched. As DNA, the CDR3 is TGTGCCAGTAGTCCGCGACAGGGGCCTAACACTGAAGCTTTCTTT. Translating it yields CASSPRQGPNTEAFF.

CDR3 sequence reads: CASSDPAGSDTQYF. The CDR3 DNA sequence: TGTGCCAGCAGTGATCCAGCGGGATCAGATACGCAGTATTTT. This sequence joins TRBV25-1 and TRBJ2-3; TRBD2 aligns across 7 bases. After removal of 3 bases from V and 4 bases from J, the junction contained 4 bases not matched to a gene. There are 14 residues in the CDR3. Germline CDR1 and CDR2: MGHDK and SYGVNS.

This clone was counted a few times. This chain connects TRBV30 to TRBJ2-2; TRBD1 agrees at 7 bases. Per germline, CDR1 GTSNPN and CDR2 SVGIG (reference sequence). The J segment lost 1 base and the V segment lost 5 bases, leaving 4 bases of the junction unmatched. There are 14 residues in the CDR3. CDR3 sequence reads: CAWGQARNTGELFF. The CDR3 coding sequence is TGTGCCTGGGGACAGGCGAGGAACACCGGGGAGCTGTTTTTT.

J is TRBJ2-7 and V is TRBV4-1; D unclear. V lost 1 base and J 2 bases, leaving 6 bases between the germline ends. The CDR3 is made up of 13 amino acids. CDR1 and CDR2 from the germline V gene are MGHRA and YSYEKL. CDR3 in amino acids: CASSQGETYEQYF. The CDR3 coding sequence is TGCGCCAGCAGCCAAGGAGAGACCTACGAGCAGTACTTC.

The chain recombines TRBV30 with TRBJ1-4; D remains unclear. The CDR3 contains 10 residues. Trimming shortened V by 1 base and J by 10 bases, and 4 bases separated the two germline ends. The germline V gene encodes CDR1 GTSNPN and CDR2 SVGIG (reference sequence). The CDR3, as DNA: TGTGCCTGGAGTGGAGGAAAACTGTTTTTT. It codes for CAWSGGKLFF.

The V call is TRBV9, the J call TRBJ1-4; D not resolved. The CDR3 consists of 16 residues. The germline V gene has CDR1 SGDLS and CDR2 YYNGEE. V was shortened by 0 bases and J by 0 bases, with 9 bases between the two germline ends. CDR3 coding DNA: TGTGCCAGCAGCGTAGGCCCCGGGACAACTAATGAAAAACTGTTTTTT. This codes for CASSVGPGTTNEKLFF.

The chain recombines TRBV5-1 with TRBJ2-7; TRBD1 matches at 8 bases. J was trimmed by 2 bases and V by 4 bases; bases with no gene match: 5. Per germline, CDR1 SGHRS and CDR2 YFSETQ. The length of the CDR3 is 14 residues. CDR3: CASSGTGPTYEQYF. The CDR3 DNA reads as TGCGCCAGCAGCGGGACAGGCCCTACCTACGAGCAGTACTTC.

This clone was recorded at least ten times. J is TRBJ2-1 and V is TRBV6-4, with 10 positions matching TRBD1. Germline loops: CDR1 MRHNA, CDR2 SNTAGT. V was clipped by 2 bases and J by 6 bases; unmatched bases: 1. The CDR3 is made up of 14 amino acids. CDR3 protein: CASSDRTGGNEQFF. The CDR3 DNA sequence: TGTGCCAGCAGTGACCGGACAGGGGGCAATGAGCAGTTCTTC.

CDR3 sequence (DNA): TGTGCCAGCTCACCACCGTCAGGGGGCGAGACCCAGTACTTC. This gives the protein CASSPPSGGETQYF. The chain recombines TRBV18 with TRBJ2-5; 8 bases map to TRBD1. The CDR3 spans 14 residues. Looked up from germline, CDR1 is KGHSH and CDR2 is LQKENI. V trimming: 0 bases; J trimming: 5 bases; junction bases outside the gene matches: 2.

The rearrangement joins TRBV10-3 to TRBJ2-6, with TRBD1 identical over 7 bases. This CDR3 is built from 17 residues. CDR1 ENHRY and CDR2 SYGVKD come from the germline V gene. The junction had 6 bases not matched to a gene; V was cut back by 4 bases and J by 0 bases. The CDR3 reads CAISAPGQSSGANVLTF. In DNA form, the CDR3 reads TGTGCCATCAGTGCCCCGGGACAGAGCTCTGGGGCCAACGTCCTGACTTTC.

The rearrangement links TRBV5-1 to TRBJ1-4; D gene ambiguous. From germline, CDR1 is SGHRS and CDR2 YFSETQ. The CDR3 length is 14 residues. V was cut by 0 bases and J by 6 bases, with 9 bases left in between. CDR3 nucleotide sequence: TGCGCCAGCAGCTTGGCCGACGGGGATGAAAAACTGTTTTTT. This encodes CASSLADGDEKLFF.

This clone was seen only a few times. This chain connects TRBV28 to TRBJ2-7; D perhaps matches TRBD2 (5 bases). Germline CDR1 is MDHEN and CDR2 is SYDVKM. Trimming removed 8 bases from V and 7 bases from J, with 9 bases in between. This CDR3 is built from 10 residues. The CDR3, as DNA: TGTGCCAGCGGTAGAGGGGAGCAGTACTTC. Translation gives CASGRGEQYF. Filled out from reference TRBV28 and TRBJ2-7, the complete variable domain reads DVKVTQSSRYLVKRTGEKVFLECVQDMDHENMFWYRQDPGLGLRLIYFSYDVKMKEKGDIPEGYSVSREKKERFSLILESASTNQTSMYLCASGRGEQYFGPGTRLTVT.

The genes are TRBV15 and TRBJ1-1; a possible D gene is TRBD1 (5 bases). Germline V gene sequence: CDR1 LNHNV, CDR2 YYDKDF (reference sequence). V dropped 0 bases and J dropped 2 bases, with 13 bases sitting between them. The length of the CDR3 is 16 residues. CDR3 region: CATSRDNQGDNTEAFF. The DNA for the CDR3 is TGTGCCACCAGCAGAGATAACCAGGGCGATAACACTGAAGCTTTCTTT.

This clone appeared a few times. The chain employs TRBV30 and TRBJ2-2, with D possibly matching TRBD2 (5 bases). The CDR3 sequence is 15 residues long. Trimming shortened V by 0 bases and J by 6 bases, and 14 bases separated the two germline ends. Germline loops: CDR1 GTSNPN, CDR2 SVGIG (reference sequence). Here the CDR3 DNA reads TGTGCCTGGAGTGTTGGCCCAGCGGAGCCCGGGGAGCTGTTTTTT. Protein product: CAWSVGPAEPGELFF. Full variable domain (outside the CDR3, taken from reference TRBV30 and TRBJ2-2): SQTIHQWPATLVQPVGSPLSLECTVEGTSNPNLYWYRQAAGRGLQLLFYSVGIGQISSEVPQNLSASRPQDRQFILSSKKLLLSDSGFYLCAWSVGPAEPGELFFGEGSRLTVL.

The CDR3, as DNA: TGTGCCAGCAGGGAGATGGGGACAGCCACACGAGAGACCCAGTACTTC. Amino acids: CASREMGTATRETQYF. This chain uses TRBV7-6 with TRBJ2-5; 7 bases are a match to TRBD1. This CDR3 spans 16 amino acids. Germline trimming cut 6 bases from V and 4 bases from J; bases unmatched to any gene: 14. Looked up from germline, CDR1 is SGHVS and CDR2 is FNYEAQ. The full variable domain, completed using reference TRBV7-6 and TRBJ2-5, is GAGVSQSPRYKVTKRGQDVALRCDPISGHVSLYWYRQALGQGPEFLTYFNYEAQQDKSGLPNDRFSAERPEGSISTLTIQRTEQRDSAMYRCASREMGTATRETQYFGPGTRLLVL.

V is TRBV27 and J is TRBJ2-5, with a possible D match to TRBD2 (6 bases). Trimming pared 2 bases from V and 0 bases from J, leaving 10 bases between. CDR1 and CDR2 (germline): MNHEY, SMNVEV (reference sequence). This CDR3 comprises 15 residues. As DNA, the CDR3 is TGTGCCAGCAGTTTAACGGGGGAGTACCAAGAGACCCAGTACTTC. Amino acids: CASSLTGEYQETQYF.

The chain uses TRBV18 and TRBJ2-7; 7 positions match TRBD1. The ends lost 3 bases at V and 3 bases at J; junction bases unmatched: 2. This CDR3 contains 13 residues. Germline CDR1 KGHSH, CDR2 LQKENI. CDR3 amino acids: CASSPAGGYEQYF. The CDR3 nucleotides read TGTGCCAGCTCACCGGCAGGGGGCTACGAGCAGTACTTC.

This chain joins TRBV19 and TRBJ1-3, with 7 bases fitting TRBD1. Per the germline V gene, CDR1 is LNHDA and CDR2 is SQIVND (reference sequence). This CDR3 has 14 amino acids. After removal of 6 bases from V and 4 bases from J, the junction contained 6 bases not matched to a gene. The CDR3 is CASRDRVRGNTIYF. The CDR3 DNA is TGTGCCAGTAGAGACAGGGTGCGGGGAAACACCATATATTTT.

The sample holds a few counts of this clone. The V and J genes are TRBV5-4 and TRBJ2-7; a possible D gene is TRBD2 (5 bases). This CDR3 contains 12 residues. Germline V lookup: CDR1 SGHNT, CDR2 YYREEE (reference sequence). Trimming pared 0 bases from V and 6 bases from J, leaving 7 bases between. The CDR3 loop is CASSLVGSEQYF. In DNA form, the CDR3 reads TGTGCCAGCAGCTTGGTTGGGAGCGAGCAGTACTTC.

By share, this clone ranks as hyperexpanded. This rearrangement joins TRBV10-3 to TRBJ2-7; either TRBD1 or TRBD2 may supply D (5 bases each). V was trimmed by 10 bases and J by 0 bases, leaving 10 bases between them. This CDR3 spans 12 amino acids. CDR1 and CDR2 (germline): ENHRY, SYGVKD. The CDR3 DNA reads TGTGCCAGCAGAGGGGCCTCCTACGAGCAGTACTTC. Translating it yields CASRGASYEQYF.